This T cell receptor beta chain was obtained from a study of OX40 agonist ivuxolimab in advanced cancers. On the study more broadly: The patients' treatment was ivuxolimab, an agonistic anti-OX40 (CD134) antibody. Whole-study results and caveats: Clonal expansion was among the lowest in partial responders at 0.1-3.0 mg/kg, especially CD8+.

Comment on this clone: What it recognizes is unknown.

Sequenced by immunoSEQ multiplex PCR; TCRdb stores in-frame clones only, minus some. The sample shows roughly 22,000 clones, 86% of them seen only once. This receptor was obtained from an adult with an advanced solid tumor such as melanoma, head and neck, liver or kidney cancer. The material sequenced was CD4+ or CD8+ T cells sorted from blood, taken in a trial of the OX40 agonist ivuxolimab.

Here the CDR3 DNA reads TGTGCCAGCAGTCAGGGGACACCAGTCCTTTCACCCCTCCACTTT. Its translation: CASSQGTPVLSPLHF. The chain couples TRBV27 to TRBJ1-6; perhaps TRBD1 as D (6 bases). The CDR3 runs to 15 residues. The V gene lost 5 bases and the J gene lost 9 bases, with 17 bases spanning the gap. Germline CDR1 is MNHEY and CDR2 is SMNVEV (reference sequence).